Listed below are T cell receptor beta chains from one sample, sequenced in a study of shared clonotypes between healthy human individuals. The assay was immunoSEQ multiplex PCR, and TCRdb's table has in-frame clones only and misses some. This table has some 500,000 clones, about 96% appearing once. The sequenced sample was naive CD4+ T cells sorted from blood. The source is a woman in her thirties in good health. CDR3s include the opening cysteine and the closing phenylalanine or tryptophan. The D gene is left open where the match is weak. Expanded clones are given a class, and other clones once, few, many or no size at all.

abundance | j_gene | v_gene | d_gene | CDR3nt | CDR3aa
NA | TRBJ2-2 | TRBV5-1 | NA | TGCGCCAGCGCCACAGGTCAGCACACCGGGGAGCTGTTTTTT | CASATGQHTGELFF
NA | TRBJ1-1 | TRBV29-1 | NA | TGCAGCGTTGCTATCAGCGCTATGAACACTGAAGCTTTCTTT | CSVAISAMNTEAFF
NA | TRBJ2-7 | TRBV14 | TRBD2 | TGTGCCAGCAGCCAAGATCCCCTGGCTAGCGGGAGTTACGAGCAGTACTTC | CASSQDPLASGSYEQYF
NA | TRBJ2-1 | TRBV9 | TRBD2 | TGTGCCAGCAGCGGGGGTAGGGCTAGCGGGTACAATGAGCAGTTCTTC | CASSGGRASGYNEQFF
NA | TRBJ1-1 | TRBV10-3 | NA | TGTGCCATCAGTTCAGGGAACACTGAAGCTTTCTTT | CAISSGNTEAFF
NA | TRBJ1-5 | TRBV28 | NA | TGTGCCAGCAGTCTAACGACGGGGGTTAGCAATCAGCCCCAGCATTTT | CASSLTTGVSNQPQHF
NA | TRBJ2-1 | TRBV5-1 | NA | TGCGCCAGCAGCTTGGCCAGCCCACAGCCCCACAGGGGGGGATTTGTGGTCAATGAGCAGTTCTTC | CASSLASPQPHRGGFVVNEQFF
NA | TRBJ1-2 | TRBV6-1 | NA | TGTGCCAGCAGTGAAGGAAGAATGATCGGTGGCTACACCTTC | CASSEGRMIGGYTF
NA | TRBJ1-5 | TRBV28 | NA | TGTGCCAGCAGGACTGTCGAGGGATTTCAGCCCCAGCATTTT | CASRTVEGFQPQHF
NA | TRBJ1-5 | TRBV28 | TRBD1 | TGTGCCAGCAGTGGGGACAGGGATCAGCCCCAGCATTTT | CASSGDRDQPQHF
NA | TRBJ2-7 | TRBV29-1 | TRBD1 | TGCAGCGCAACCTCGGGACAGGGGGCCTACGAGCAGTACTTC | CSATSGQGAYEQYF
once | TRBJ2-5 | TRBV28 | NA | TGTGCCAGCAGTTTAAGTCTCCCGCTGGGGACCCAGTACTTC | CASSLSLPLGTQYF
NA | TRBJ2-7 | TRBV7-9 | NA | TGTGCCAGCAGCTTAACCAGCCCACCACGATACGAGCAGTACTTC | CASSLTSPPRYEQYF
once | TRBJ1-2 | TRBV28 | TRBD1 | TGTGCCAGCAGTTTATTCCTACAGGGGTCCTATGGCTACACCTTC | CASSLFLQGSYGYTF
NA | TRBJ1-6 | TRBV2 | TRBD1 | TGTGCCAGCACCTACCGGGACAGGAATTCACCCCTCCACTTT | CASTYRDRNSPLHF
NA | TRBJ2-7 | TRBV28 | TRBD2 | TGTGCCAGCAGCAGGACTAGCGGGGGCTACGAGCAGTACTTC | CASSRTSGGYEQYF
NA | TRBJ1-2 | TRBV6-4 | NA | TGTGCCAGCAGTGCTAACAGGGCTAACTATGGCTACACCTTC | CASSANRANYGYTF
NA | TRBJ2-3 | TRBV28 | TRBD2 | TGTGCCAGCAGTTCCGGGACTATTACGCAGTATTTT | CASSSGTITQYF
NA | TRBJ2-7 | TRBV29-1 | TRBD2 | TGCAGCGTTGAGGCGAGTAGCGGGGACTACTACGAGCAGTACTTC | CSVEASSGDYYEQYF
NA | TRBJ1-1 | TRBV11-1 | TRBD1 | TGTGCCAGCAGCTTACAGGGGGCGGGGAACCGCTCTGAAGCTTTCTTT | CASSLQGAGNRSEAFF
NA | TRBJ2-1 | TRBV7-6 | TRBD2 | TGTGCCAGCAGCTCACTAGCGGGAGAGTACAATGAGCAGTTCTTC | CASSSLAGEYNEQFF
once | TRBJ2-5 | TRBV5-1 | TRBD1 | TGCGCCAGCAGCCCGGGACAGGGGGAGGGAGAGACCCAGTACTTC | CASSPGQGEGETQYF
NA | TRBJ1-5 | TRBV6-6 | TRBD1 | TGTGCCAGCAGTTACTCGGGCAGGGGGGTCCATCAGCCCCAGCATTTT | CASSYSGRGVHQPQHF
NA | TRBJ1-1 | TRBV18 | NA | TGTGCCAGCTCACCACAGACGGCGAACACTGAAGCTTTCTTT | CASSPQTANTEAFF
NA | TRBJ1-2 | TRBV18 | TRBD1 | TGTGCCAGCTCACCCAAAACAGGGGAAGGCTACACCTTC | CASSPKTGEGYTF
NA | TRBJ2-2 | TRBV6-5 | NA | TGTGCCAGCAGTTATACAGGAGGGTACACCGGGGAGCTGTTTTTT | CASSYTGGYTGELFF
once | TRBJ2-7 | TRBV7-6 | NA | TGTGCCAGCAGCTTAGTTTCGGGCTTCTTAGGCGAGCAGTACTTC | CASSLVSGFLGEQYF
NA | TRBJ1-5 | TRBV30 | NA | TGTGCCTGGAGTGTACTCGGAGGGGGACAGCCCCAGCATTTT | CAWSVLGGGQPQHF
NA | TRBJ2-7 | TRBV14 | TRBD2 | TGTGCCAGCAGCCAAGTGTTAGCGGGATCCTACGAGCAGTACTTC | CASSQVLAGSYEQYF
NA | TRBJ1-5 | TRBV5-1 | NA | TGCGCCAGCAGCTTGCGGGGTGGCAATCAGCCCCAGCATTTT | CASSLRGGNQPQHF
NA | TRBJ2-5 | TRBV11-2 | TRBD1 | TGTGCCAGCAGCTCCCCAGACAGGGATAGGGGAGAGACCCAGTACTTC | CASSSPDRDRGETQYF
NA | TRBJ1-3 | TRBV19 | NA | TGTGCCAGTAGTGACGCAGTCAACGTTGGAAACACCATATATTTT | CASSDAVNVGNTIYF
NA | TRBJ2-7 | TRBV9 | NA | TGTGCCAGCAGCCCTAGGACCTCCTACGAGCAGTACTTC | CASSPRTSYEQYF
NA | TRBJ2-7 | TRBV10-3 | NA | TGTGCCATCAGTGAGTGGGAATACGAGCAGTACTTC | CAISEWEYEQYF
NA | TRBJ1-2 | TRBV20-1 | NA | TGCAGTGCTAGTATGATAGCCTTC | CSASMIAF
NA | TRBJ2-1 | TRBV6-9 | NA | TGTGCCAGCACGGGAAATGAGCAGTTCTTC | CASTGNEQFF
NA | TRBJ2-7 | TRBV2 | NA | TGTGCCAGCAGGGGAACCTACGAGCAGTACTTC | CASRGTYEQYF
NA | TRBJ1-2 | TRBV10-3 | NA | TGTGCCACCGGACGGGACATGACGGGCTACACCTTC | CATGRDMTGYTF
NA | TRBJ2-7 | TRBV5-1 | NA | TGCGCCAGCAGCGTCGAGCGGGCAACCTACGAGCAGTACTTC | CASSVERATYEQYF
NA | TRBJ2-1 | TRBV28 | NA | TGTGCCAGCAGCACCGGGACTCCCAATGAGCAGTTCTTC | CASSTGTPNEQFF
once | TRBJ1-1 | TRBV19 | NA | TGTGCCAGTAGTATTGGGGGCGGGAGCACTGAAGCTTTCTTT | CASSIGGGSTEAFF
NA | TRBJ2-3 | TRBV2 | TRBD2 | TGTGCCAGCAGTGAAACTCGCCTAGCGGGAACAGATACGCAGTATTTT | CASSETRLAGTDTQYF
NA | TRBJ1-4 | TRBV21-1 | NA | TGTGCCAGCAGCCTAACGGTGGGTCCGCTTGGAAAACTGTTTTTT | CASSLTVGPLGKLFF